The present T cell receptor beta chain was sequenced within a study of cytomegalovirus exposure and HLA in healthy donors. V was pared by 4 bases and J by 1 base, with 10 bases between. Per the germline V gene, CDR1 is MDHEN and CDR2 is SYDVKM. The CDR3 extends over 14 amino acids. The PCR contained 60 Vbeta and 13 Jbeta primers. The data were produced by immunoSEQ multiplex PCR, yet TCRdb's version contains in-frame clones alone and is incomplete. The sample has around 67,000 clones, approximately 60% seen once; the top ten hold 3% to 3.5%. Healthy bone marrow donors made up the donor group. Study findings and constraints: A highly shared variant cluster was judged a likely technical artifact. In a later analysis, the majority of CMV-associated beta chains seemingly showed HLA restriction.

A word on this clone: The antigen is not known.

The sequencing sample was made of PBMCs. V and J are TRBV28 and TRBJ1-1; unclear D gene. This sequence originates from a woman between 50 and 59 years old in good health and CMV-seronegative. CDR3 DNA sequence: TGTGCCAGCAGTTCCACCGGGAGGAACACTGAAGCTTTCTTT. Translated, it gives CASSSTGRNTEAFF.